The 26 T cell receptor beta chains given below trace back to one sample, sequenced in a study of technical replicates of blood from several donors. Method: immunoSEQ multiplex PCR; TCRdb's copy keeps in-frame clones and lacks some. Altogether some 79,000 clones are present, 94% being singletons, with the ten largest covering around 0.26%. The sequencing sample was made of T cells isolated from PBMCs. The receptors here all came from a human donor in good health.

This clone has a single count. The gene calls are TRBV11-2 and TRBJ1-1; perhaps TRBD1 as D (5 bases). Between the trimmed V and J ends, which lost 5 bases and 4 bases, there was a span of 8 bases. In germline, CDR1 is SGHAT, CDR2 FQNNGV. This CDR3 comprises 12 residues. CDR3 DNA: TGTGCCAGCAGCCATGGGGCCACTGAAGCTTTCTTT. Translating it yields CASSHGATEAFF.

This clone occurred once. This chain joins TRBV5-4 and TRBJ2-3; D gene ambiguous. CDR1 SGHNT and CDR2 YYREEE come from the germline V gene (reference sequence). The CDR3 is 11 residues long. Trimming removed 7 bases from V and 6 bases from J, with 9 bases in between. CDR3 protein: CASGASDTQYF. In DNA form, the CDR3 reads TGTGCCAGCGGAGCTTCCGATACGCAGTATTTT.

This clone was recorded a few times. V gene TRBV7-9 combines with J gene TRBJ1-1; no reliable D call. The V end was cut by 7 bases, the J end by 1 base, with 10 bases between. CDR1 SEHNR and CDR2 FQNEAQ come from the germline V gene (reference sequence). The CDR3 is 13 residues long. The CDR3 nucleotides are TGTGCCAGCACCCCCGGTACGAACACTGAAGCTTTCTTT. It is translated as CASTPGTNTEAFF. The full variable domain, rest sourced from reference TRBV7-9 and TRBJ1-1, is DTGVSQNPRHKITKRGQNVTFRCDPISEHNRLYWYRQTLGQGPEFLTYFQNEAQLEKSRLLSDRFSAERPKGSFSTLEIQRTEQGDSAMYLCASTPGTNTEAFFGQGTRLTVV.

The rearrangement uses TRBV28 and TRBJ2-5; 8 bases agree with TRBD2. Germline lookup yields CDR1 MDHEN and CDR2 SYDVKM. CDR3 length: 17 residues. Unmatched junction bases numbered 17, after V lost 6 bases and J lost 5 bases. CDR3 sequence (DNA): TGTGCCAGCAGCCCACCACCGTGGACGGGAGGGCAGGAGACCCAGTACTTC. Amino acid sequence: CASSPPPWTGGQETQYF.

This clone showed up just once. The chain has TRBV30 and TRBJ2-5; TRBD2 aligns across 10 bases. CDR1 GTSNPN and CDR2 SVGIG come from the germline V gene (reference sequence). The CDR3 has 15 amino acids. V was clipped by 1 base and J by 2 bases; unmatched bases: 4. The CDR3 region is CAWSAGLADQETQYF. For the CDR3, the DNA is TGTGCCTGGAGTGCCGGACTAGCGGATCAAGAGACCCAGTACTTC.

The chain links TRBV5-1 to TRBJ2-1; 8 bases align to TRBD1. CDR1 SGHRS and CDR2 YFSETQ come from the germline V gene. V was clipped by 3 bases and J by 6 bases; unmatched bases: 8. The CDR3 is 15 residues long. CDR3 bases: TGCGCCAGCAGCTCGATGGACAGGGAGGTCAATGAGCAGTTCTTC. Translation: CASSSMDREVNEQFF. The entire variable domain, with the rest obtained from reference TRBV5-1 and TRBJ2-1, is as follows: KAGVTQTPRYLIKTRGQQVTLSCSPISGHRSVSWYQQTPGQGLQFLFEYFSETQRNKGNFPGRFSGRQFSNSRSEMNVSTLELGDSALYLCASSSMDREVNEQFFGPGTRLTVL.

J is TRBJ1-4 and V is TRBV15, with TRBD1 identical over 7 bases. Germline CDR1 is LNHNV and CDR2 is YYDKDF (reference sequence). V shed 6 bases and J 7 bases; nucleotides not matched to a gene: 8. This CDR3 comprises 14 residues. DNA for the CDR3: TGTGCCACCAGTCCGACAGGGTTTAGTGAAAAACTGTTTTTT. It encodes CATSPTGFSEKLFF.

This chain joins TRBV29-1 and TRBJ2-4; no reliable D call. CDR3 length equals 13 residues. Germline CDR1 is SQVTM and CDR2 is ANQGSEA. Deletions cut 5 bases from V and 7 bases from J, with 15 bases between. As DNA, the CDR3 is TGCAGCGTTTTGTTGGTCGGTGGTAACATTCAGTACTTC. Translated, it gives CSVLLVGGNIQYF. The full variable domain, its missing parts supplied by reference TRBV29-1 and TRBJ2-4, is SAVISQKPSRDICQRGTSLTIQCQVDSQVTMMFWYRQQPGQSLTLIATANQGSEATYESGFVIDKFPISRPNLTFSTLTVSNMSPEDSSIYLCSVLLVGGNIQYFGAGTRLSVL.

The chain combines TRBV11-3 with TRBJ2-1, with 10 bases fitting TRBD2. Germline loops: CDR1 SGHNT, CDR2 YENEEA. The CDR3 is 14 amino acids. The J segment lost 6 bases and the V segment lost 5 bases, leaving 4 bases of the junction unmatched. The chain's CDR3 is CASSRLAGVNEQFF. The CDR3 bases are TGTGCCAGCAGCCGTCTAGCGGGAGTCAATGAGCAGTTCTTC. The full variable domain, rest sourced from reference TRBV11-3 and TRBJ2-1, is EAGVVQSPRYKIIEKKQPVAFWCNPISGHNTLYWYLQNLGQGPELLIRYENEEAVDDSQLPKDRFSAERLKGVDSTLKIQPAELGDSAVYLCASSRLAGVNEQFFGPGTRLTVL.

The gene calls are TRBV27 and TRBJ1-5; TRBD1 might be the D (6 bases). The V end lost 2 bases, the J end lost 4 bases, and 18 bases lay between the germline ends. Germline V lookup: CDR1 MNHEY, CDR2 SMNVEV (reference sequence). The CDR3 sequence is 17 residues long. CDR3: CASSLLSQGIKNQPQHF. For the CDR3, the DNA is TGTGCCAGCAGTTTACTTTCTCAGGGGATTAAGAATCAGCCCCAGCATTTT.

The genes are TRBV28 and TRBJ2-5; 8 bases fit TRBD1. This CDR3 is built from 14 residues. Losses at the gene ends were 4 bases for V and 4 bases for J; bases not matched to a gene: 5. Germline V gene lookup returns CDR1 MDHEN and CDR2 SYDVKM. This CDR3 is CASSSRTGLETQYF. In DNA form, the CDR3 reads TGTGCCAGCAGTTCGAGGACAGGGCTAGAGACCCAGTACTTC.

This chain links TRBV5-4 with TRBJ2-7, with TRBD1 matching 9 bases. This CDR3 is 14 amino acids long. After removal of 4 bases from V and 2 bases from J, the junction contained 4 bases not matched to a gene. Germline-derived CDR1 and CDR2 are SGHNT and YYREEE (reference sequence). The CDR3 loop reads CASSLRDRAYEQYF. The CDR3 region has the DNA TGTGCCAGCAGCCTGAGGGACAGGGCCTACGAGCAGTACTTC.

J is TRBJ1-1 and V is TRBV28; TRBD1 is a possible D gene (5 bases). The CDR3 runs to 14 residues. V lost 10 bases and J 0 bases, leaving 15 bases between the germline ends. Germline-derived CDR1 and CDR2 are MDHEN and SYDVKM. The CDR3 here is CATQVWGVNTEAFF. The CDR3 DNA reads as TGTGCCACACAGGTCTGGGGGGTGAACACTGAAGCTTTCTTT.

The V call is TRBV7-9, the J call TRBJ1-1; D might be TRBD1 (6 bases). V lost 1 base, J lost 9 bases, and 9 bases lay in between. The CDR3 loop spans 12 amino acids. CDR1 and CDR2 from the germline V gene are SEHNR and FQNEAQ (reference sequence). CDR3 residues: CASSLEGGQAFF. The CDR3 bases are TGTGCCAGCAGCTTAGAGGGGGGGCAAGCTTTCTTT.

The rearrangement uses TRBV7-8 and TRBJ1-2; the match to TRBD1 covers 8 bases. This CDR3 has 15 amino acids. Germline-derived CDR1 and CDR2 are SGHVS and FQNEAQ. With V trimmed by 2 bases and J by 2 bases, 4 bases remained unmatched. The CDR3 is CASSLFPGGNYGYTF. The CDR3 nucleotides are TGTGCCAGCAGCTTATTTCCAGGGGGCAACTATGGCTACACCTTC. Complete variable domain (other parts from reference TRBV7-8 and TRBJ1-2): GAGVSQSPRYKVAKRGQDVALRCDPISGHVSLFWYQQALGQGPEFLTYFQNEAQLDKSGLPSDRFFAERPEGSVSTLKIQRTQQEDSAVYLCASSLFPGGNYGYTFGSGTRLTVV.

J is TRBJ1-6 and V is TRBV2; D might be TRBD1 (6 bases). CDR1 SNHLY and CDR2 FYNNEI come from the germline V gene. The CDR3 has 13 residues. Trimming shortened V by 6 bases and J by 7 bases, and 10 bases separated the two germline ends. The CDR3 sequence: CASSKGDNSPLHF. DNA of the CDR3: TGTGCCAGCAGCAAGGGGGACAATTCACCCCTCCACTTT.

The J gene is TRBJ2-1, the V gene TRBV29-1; 7 bases agree with TRBD1. There are 14 residues in the CDR3. Trimming at V came to 5 bases and at J to 3 bases, leaving 7 bases not matched to a gene. Germline loops: CDR1 SQVTM, CDR2 ANQGSEA. The CDR3 DNA reads TGCAGCGTTCAGCCGGGACAGATCTACAATGAGCAGTTCTTC. Protein: CSVQPGQIYNEQFF.

The chain uses TRBV18 and TRBJ1-5; D not resolved. The CDR3 has 14 residues. V lost 2 bases and J 3 bases, leaving 8 bases between the germline ends. The germline V gene encodes CDR1 KGHSH and CDR2 LQKENI. This chain's CDR3 is CASSPEAANQPQHF. The CDR3 coding sequence is TGTGCCAGCTCACCAGAGGCAGCCAATCAGCCCCAGCATTTT.

The CDR3 nucleotides read TGTGCCAGCAGCCAAGCGACAGGGATGGCTGTTGGCTACACCTTC. It yields the protein CASSQATGMAVGYTF. V and J are TRBV4-2 and TRBJ1-2; 7 bases map to TRBD1. This CDR3 contains 15 residues. The germline V gene has CDR1 LGHNA and CDR2 YNFKEQ. With V trimmed by 1 base and J by 7 bases, 9 bases remained unmatched.

The rearrangement joins TRBV6-5 to TRBJ2-7; the match to TRBD2 covers 7 bases. This CDR3 is 13 amino acids long. Germline V gene lookup returns CDR1 MNHEY and CDR2 SVGAGI. Germline trimming cut 3 bases from V and 3 bases from J; bases unmatched to any gene: 2. CDR3 in amino acids: CASSYGGSYEQYF. CDR3 bases: TGTGCCAGCAGTTATGGCGGGAGCTACGAGCAGTACTTC.

The rearrangement uses TRBV30 and TRBJ2-2; the match to TRBD2 covers 9 bases. Germline V gene lookup returns CDR1 GTSNPN and CDR2 SVGIG (reference sequence). The CDR3 contains 15 residues. J gave up 7 bases and V 0 bases, and 6 bases lay outside the gene matches. CDR3 region: CAWSVSGLAGGELFF. For the CDR3, the DNA is TGTGCCTGGAGTGTATCGGGACTAGCAGGCGGGGAGCTGTTTTTT.

The V call is TRBV7-2, the J call TRBJ1-6, with D unresolved. Germline V gene lookup returns CDR1 SGHTA and CDR2 FQGNSA. The CDR3 sequence is 14 residues long. V gave up 1 base and J gave up 7 bases, with 8 bases separating them. CDR3 loop: CASSLGLANSPLHF. CDR3 in DNA: TGTGCCAGCAGCTTAGGGCTAGCCAATTCACCCCTCCACTTT.

Only one count was recorded for this clone. The V and J genes are TRBV7-9 and TRBJ1-1; D is undetermined. V gave up 1 base and J gave up 5 bases, with 20 bases separating them. The CDR3 runs to 17 residues. The V gene's germline CDR1 is SEHNR and CDR2 FQNEAQ (reference sequence). The CDR3 loop is CASSLERAVRVDTEAFF. For the CDR3, the DNA is TGTGCCAGCAGCTTAGAACGTGCAGTCCGGGTCGATACTGAAGCTTTCTTT.

The chain couples TRBV28 to TRBJ1-1; tentatively, D is TRBD1 (5 bases). Germline V gene sequence: CDR1 MDHEN, CDR2 SYDVKM. The CDR3 runs to 15 residues. The V end was cut by 4 bases, the J end by 1 base, with 13 bases between. CDR3 in amino acids: CASSYRQGPNTEAFF. As DNA, the CDR3 is TGTGCCAGCAGTTACCGCCAGGGTCCGAACACTGAAGCTTTCTTT.

The V call is TRBV5-1, the J call TRBJ2-7; possible D gene TRBD2, 6 bases. The CDR3 loop spans 14 amino acids. V lost 4 bases to trimming and J lost 1 base, with 12 bases between them. Germline assignment: CDR1 SGHRS and CDR2 YFSETQ. CDR3 sequence reads: CASSPLARSYEQYF. The CDR3 DNA reads as TGCGCCAGCAGCCCCCTAGCGCGATCCTACGAGCAGTACTTC.

This chain uses TRBV5-6 with TRBJ2-7; TRBD1 might be the D (6 bases). There are 14 residues in the CDR3. Deletions cut 0 bases from V and 3 bases from J, with 10 bases between. In germline, CDR1 is SGHDT, CDR2 YYEEEE. CDR3 coding DNA: TGTGCCAGCAGCTTGGTCGGGACAAACTACGAGCAGTACTTC. Translation: CASSLVGTNYEQYF.